These 17 T cell receptor beta chains originate from one sample sequenced in a study of shared clonotypes between healthy human individuals. Produced via immunoSEQ multiplex PCR; TCRdb's table is partial and in-frame only. Of about 2 million clones detected, around 95% appear once; the ten largest clones hold roughly 0.13%. Material for sequencing was naive CD4+ T cells sorted from blood. Documented subset: CD45RA+ positively selected. The origin of the receptors is a man aged 18 to 35 in good health.

The rearrangement uses TRBV9 and TRBJ1-4; TRBD1 is a possible D gene (5 bases). Trimming shortened V by 0 bases and J by 5 bases, and 11 bases separated the two germline ends. CDR3 length equals 15 residues. Germline V gives CDR1 SGDLS, CDR2 YYNGEE. The CDR3, as DNA: TGTGCCAGCAGCGTAGGTTTGGGGGTAAATGAAAAACTGTTTTTT. Translating gives CASSVGLGVNEKLFF. Combining the CDR3 with reference TRBV9 and TRBJ1-4 gives the whole variable domain DSGVTQTPKHLITATGQRVTLRCSPRSGDLSVYWYQQSLDQGLQFLIQYYNGEERAKGNILERFSAQQFPDLHSELNLSSLELGDSALYFCASSVGLGVNEKLFFGSGTQLSVL.

The gene calls are TRBV5-1 and TRBJ2-7, with 9 bases identical to TRBD2. V gave up 3 bases and J gave up 3 bases; unmatched junction bases: 7. Germline loops: CDR1 SGHRS, CDR2 YFSETQ. This CDR3 spans 15 amino acids. CDR3 DNA: TGCGCCAGCAGCTCGACGACTAGCGGCAACTACGAGCAGTACTTC. Amino acid sequence: CASSSTTSGNYEQYF.

The V and J genes are TRBV9 and TRBJ2-2; 11 bases are a match to TRBD2. CDR1 and CDR2 from the germline V gene are SGDLS and YYNGEE. J lost 1 base, V lost 1 base, and 0 bases had no gene match. There are 16 residues in the CDR3. The CDR3 bases are TGTGCCAGCAGCGTACTAGCGGGGGGGAACACCGGGGAGCTGTTTTTT. Amino acids: CASSVLAGGNTGELFF.

The chain combines TRBV19 with TRBJ2-7; D remains ambiguous. V was pared by 1 base and J by 5 bases, with 12 bases between. CDR1 and CDR2 (germline): LNHDA, SQIVND (reference sequence). CDR3 length equals 14 residues. The CDR3 nucleotides are TGTGCCAGTAGTATAGGCCCGAGATCGAACGAGCAGTACTTC. Amino acid sequence: CASSIGPRSNEQYF. Filled out from reference TRBV19 and TRBJ2-7, the complete variable domain reads DGGITQSPKYLFRKEGQNVTLSCEQNLNHDAMYWYRQDPGQGLRLIYYSQIVNDFQKGDIAEGYSVSREKKESFPLTVTSAQKNPTAFYLCASSIGPRSNEQYFGPGTRLTVT.

Note on this clone: The same CDR3 can be traced to other DNA sequences in this sample. The CDR3 region is CASSPRDTQYF. The CDR3, as DNA: TGTGCCAGCAGTCCCCGAGATACGCAGTATTTT. This chain links TRBV2 with TRBJ2-3; D uncertain. Germline CDR1 and CDR2: SNHLY and FYNNEI. Trimming removed 5 bases from V and 5 bases from J, with 5 bases in between. CDR3 size: 11 residues.

The chain couples TRBV9 to TRBJ1-4, with a tentative D call TRBD1 (5 bases). The CDR3 extends over 14 amino acids. Trimming removed 1 base from V and 7 bases from J, with 11 bases in between. The germline gives CDR1 SGDLS, CDR2 YYNGEE. The DNA for the CDR3 is TGTGCCAGCAGCGTAAGGCCAGGGACTGAAAAACTGTTTTTT. It yields the protein CASSVRPGTEKLFF.

This chain uses TRBV30 with TRBJ1-2; 10 bases map to TRBD1. The CDR3 sequence is 12 residues long. V was clipped by 5 bases and J by 6 bases; unmatched bases: 3. The V gene's germline CDR1 is GTSNPN and CDR2 SVGIG (reference sequence). The CDR3 DNA sequence: TGTGCCTGGGCCGGGACAGGGGATGGCTACACCTTC. Amino acids: CAWAGTGDGYTF.

The chain combines TRBV5-1 with TRBJ2-7; a weak D match, TRBD2 (6 bases). The CDR3 contains 12 residues. With 4 bases removed from V and 4 bases from J, the gap between germline ends came to 9 bases. Germline V lookup: CDR1 SGHRS, CDR2 YFSETQ. CDR3 region: CASSTGLYEQYF. In DNA, the CDR3 is TGCGCCAGCAGCACGGGACTTTACGAGCAGTACTTC.

V usage is TRBV27 and J usage is TRBJ2-7, with 8 bases matching TRBD2. From germline, CDR1 is MNHEY and CDR2 SMNVEV (reference sequence). Losses at the gene ends were 8 bases for V and 2 bases for J; bases not matched to a gene: 8. The CDR3 extends over 14 amino acids. CDR3 in DNA: TGTGCCAGCCGCCGGTCGGGAGGGCCCTACGAGCAGTACTTC. As protein: CASRRSGGPYEQYF.

CDR3 amino acids: CAWTDRAPYGYTF. CDR3 DNA sequence: TGTGCCTGGACGGACAGGGCGCCCTATGGCTACACCTTC. This chain connects TRBV30 to TRBJ1-2; 8 bases line up with TRBD1. V was clipped by 4 bases and J by 4 bases; unmatched bases: 5. CDR3 length: 13 residues. Germline V lookup: CDR1 GTSNPN, CDR2 SVGIG (reference sequence). Complete variable domain (other parts from reference TRBV30 and TRBJ1-2): SQTIHQWPATLVQPVGSPLSLECTVEGTSNPNLYWYRQAAGRGLQLLFYSVGIGQISSEVPQNLSASRPQDRQFILSSKKLLLSDSGFYLCAWTDRAPYGYTFGSGTRLTVV.

This clone has a single count. The J gene is TRBJ2-5, the V gene TRBV6-5; D not resolved. The CDR3 length is 14 residues. Between the trimmed V and J ends, which lost 3 bases and 2 bases, there was a span of 10 bases. Germline V gene sequence: CDR1 MNHEY, CDR2 SVGAGI. Here the CDR3 reads CASSYGDLQETQYF. The CDR3 DNA follows: TGTGCCAGCAGTTATGGTGACTTACAAGAGACCCAGTACTTC.

The chain combines TRBV28 with TRBJ2-5; D not certain. Germline V gives CDR1 MDHEN, CDR2 SYDVKM. The CDR3 has 15 amino acids. Trimming stripped 6 bases from V and 1 base from J, with 15 bases between. The CDR3 is CASSTPKKIQETQYF. Here the CDR3 DNA reads TGTGCCAGCAGCACCCCCAAGAAGATCCAAGAGACCCAGTACTTC. Together with reference TRBV28 and TRBJ2-5, the CDR3 gives the full variable domain: DVKVTQSSRYLVKRTGEKVFLECVQDMDHENMFWYRQDPGLGLRLIYFSYDVKMKEKGDIPEGYSVSREKKERFSLILESASTNQTSMYLCASSTPKKIQETQYFGPGTRLLVL.

This chain connects TRBV29-1 to TRBJ2-7; D is undetermined. The V end was cut by 6 bases, the J end by 2 bases, with 11 bases between. Germline CDR1 reads SQVTM; CDR2 reads ANQGSEA. This CDR3 has 12 residues. DNA for the CDR3: TGCAGCGTAGAGGTCCGGGCCTACGAGCAGTACTTC. It translates to CSVEVRAYEQYF.

This clone was picked up a small number of times. This chain links TRBV18 with TRBJ1-2; D remains unclear. Germline CDR1 and CDR2: KGHSH and LQKENI. The length of the CDR3 is 14 residues. V lost 1 base and J lost 5, with 11 bases in between. CDR3 in DNA: TGTGCCAGCTCACCACTACCCCAATCTTATGGCTACACCTTC. This encodes CASSPLPQSYGYTF.

Worth noting for this clone: Other nucleotide sequences in the sample specify the same CDR3. The chain employs TRBV5-1 and TRBJ1-1, with 8 bases identical to TRBD1. This CDR3 region has 14 residues. CDR1 and CDR2 from the germline V gene are SGHRS and YFSETQ. The V segment lost 4 bases and the J segment 3 bases; nucleotides outside the gene matches: 5. The CDR3 reads CASSPQGAYTEAFF. CDR3 sequence (DNA): TGCGCCAGCAGCCCTCAGGGGGCGTACACTGAAGCTTTCTTT.

V is TRBV10-3 and J is TRBJ1-3; weak D call: TRBD1 (5 bases). This CDR3 has 15 amino acids. The V gene lost 10 bases and the J gene lost 0 bases, with 16 bases spanning the gap. The V gene's germline CDR1 is ENHRY and CDR2 SYGVKD. CDR3 DNA sequence: TGTGCCACCCGAGGGGTCCAGAGCTCTGGAAACACCATATATTTT. This gives the protein CATRGVQSSGNTIYF.

The count of this clone is one. The chain links TRBV28 to TRBJ1-5; 7 bases are a match to TRBD1. From germline, CDR1 is MDHEN and CDR2 SYDVKM. The CDR3 runs to 14 residues. Trimming cost V 8 bases and J 0 bases; bases outside gene matches: 4. CDR3 DNA: TGTGCCAGCCAGGCAGGGGGTAGCAATCAGCCCCAGCATTTT. Amino acids: CASQAGGSNQPQHF.